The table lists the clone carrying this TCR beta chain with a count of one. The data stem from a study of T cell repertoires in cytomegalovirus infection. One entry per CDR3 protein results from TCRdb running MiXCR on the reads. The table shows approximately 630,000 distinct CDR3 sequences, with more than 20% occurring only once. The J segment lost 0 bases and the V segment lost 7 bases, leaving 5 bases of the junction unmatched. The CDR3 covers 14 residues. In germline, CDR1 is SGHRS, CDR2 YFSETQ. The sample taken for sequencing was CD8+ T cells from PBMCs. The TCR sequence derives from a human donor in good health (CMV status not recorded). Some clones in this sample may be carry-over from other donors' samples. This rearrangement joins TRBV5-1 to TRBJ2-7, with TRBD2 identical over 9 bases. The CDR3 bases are TGCGCCAGCCGGCGGCGGGGGGGCTCCTACGAGCAGTACGTC. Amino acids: CASRRRGGSYEQYV.